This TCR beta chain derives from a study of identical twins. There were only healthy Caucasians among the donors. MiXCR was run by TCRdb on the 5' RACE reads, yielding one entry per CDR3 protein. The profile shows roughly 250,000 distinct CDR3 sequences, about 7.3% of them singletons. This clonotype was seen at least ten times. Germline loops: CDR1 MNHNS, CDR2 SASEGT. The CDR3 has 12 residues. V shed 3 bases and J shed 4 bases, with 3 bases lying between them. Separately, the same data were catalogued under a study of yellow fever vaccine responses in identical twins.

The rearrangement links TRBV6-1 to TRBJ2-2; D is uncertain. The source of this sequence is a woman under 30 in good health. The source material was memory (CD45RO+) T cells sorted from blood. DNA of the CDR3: TGTGCCAGCAGTGACAGCACCGGGGAGCTGTTTTTT. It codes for CASSDSTGELFF.